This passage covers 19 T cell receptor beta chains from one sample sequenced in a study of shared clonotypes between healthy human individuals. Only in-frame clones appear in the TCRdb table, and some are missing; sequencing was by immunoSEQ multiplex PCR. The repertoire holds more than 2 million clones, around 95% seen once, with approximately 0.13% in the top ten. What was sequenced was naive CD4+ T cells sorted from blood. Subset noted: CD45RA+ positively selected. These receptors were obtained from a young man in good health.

The CDR3 nucleotides are TGTGCCAGCATGCGGCAGGATACCGGGGAGCTGTTTTTT. This encodes CASMRQDTGELFF. The rearrangement joins TRBV2 to TRBJ2-2; no firm D call. Germline values: CDR1 SNHLY, CDR2 FYNNEI. V was clipped by 7 bases and J by 5 bases, with 11 bases between them. The CDR3 sequence is 13 residues long.

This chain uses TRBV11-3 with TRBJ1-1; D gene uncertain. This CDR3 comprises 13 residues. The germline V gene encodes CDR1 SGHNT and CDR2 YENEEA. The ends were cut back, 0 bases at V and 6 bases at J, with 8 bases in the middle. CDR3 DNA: TGTGCCAGCAGCTTAGATTCCGGGGCTGAAGCTTTCTTT. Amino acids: CASSLDSGAEAFF.

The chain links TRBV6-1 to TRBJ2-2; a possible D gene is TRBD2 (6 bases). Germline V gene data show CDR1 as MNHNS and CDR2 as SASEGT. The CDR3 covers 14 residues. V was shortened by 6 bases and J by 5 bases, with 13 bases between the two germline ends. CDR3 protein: CASSVGGRTGELFF. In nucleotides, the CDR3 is TGTGCCAGCAGCGTCGGGGGTCGAACCGGGGAGCTGTTTTTT.

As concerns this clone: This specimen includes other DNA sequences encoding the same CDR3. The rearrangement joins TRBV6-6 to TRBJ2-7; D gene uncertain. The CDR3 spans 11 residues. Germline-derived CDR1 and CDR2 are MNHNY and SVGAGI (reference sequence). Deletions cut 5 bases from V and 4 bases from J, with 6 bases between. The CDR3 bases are TGTGCCAGCAGTCCCCGTTACGAGCAGTACTTC. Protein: CASSPRYEQYF.

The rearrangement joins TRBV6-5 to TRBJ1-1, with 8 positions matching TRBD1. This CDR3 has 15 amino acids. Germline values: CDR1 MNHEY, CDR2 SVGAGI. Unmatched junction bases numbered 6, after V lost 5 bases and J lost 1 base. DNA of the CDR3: TGTGCCAGCAGTCCTCAGGGGGCCGCGAACACTGAAGCTTTCTTT. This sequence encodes CASSPQGAANTEAFF.

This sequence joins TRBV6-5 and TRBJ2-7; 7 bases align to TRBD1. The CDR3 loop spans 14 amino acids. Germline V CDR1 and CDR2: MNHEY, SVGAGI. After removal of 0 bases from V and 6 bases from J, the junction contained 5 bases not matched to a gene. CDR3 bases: TGTGCCAGCAGTTACTCCGGGACAGTTATCGAGCAGTACTTC. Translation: CASSYSGTVIEQYF.

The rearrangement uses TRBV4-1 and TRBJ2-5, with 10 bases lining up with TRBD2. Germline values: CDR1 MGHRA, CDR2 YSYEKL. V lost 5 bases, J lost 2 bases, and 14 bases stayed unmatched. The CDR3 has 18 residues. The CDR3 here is CASSAWVRTSGSQETQYF. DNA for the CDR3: TGCGCCAGCAGCGCCTGGGTTAGGACTAGCGGTAGTCAAGAGACCCAGTACTTC.

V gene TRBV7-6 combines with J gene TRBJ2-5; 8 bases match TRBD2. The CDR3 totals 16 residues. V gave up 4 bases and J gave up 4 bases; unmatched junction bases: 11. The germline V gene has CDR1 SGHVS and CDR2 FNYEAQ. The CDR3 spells CASSSPAGSGGETQYF. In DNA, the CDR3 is TGTGCCAGCAGCTCCCCGGCGGGAAGCGGGGGAGAGACCCAGTACTTC.

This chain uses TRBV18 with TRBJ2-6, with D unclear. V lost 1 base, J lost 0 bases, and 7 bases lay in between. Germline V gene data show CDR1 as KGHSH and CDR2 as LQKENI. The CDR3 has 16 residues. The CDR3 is CASSPQPGSGANVLTF. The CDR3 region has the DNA TGTGCCAGCTCACCACAACCAGGCTCTGGGGCCAACGTCCTGACTTTC.

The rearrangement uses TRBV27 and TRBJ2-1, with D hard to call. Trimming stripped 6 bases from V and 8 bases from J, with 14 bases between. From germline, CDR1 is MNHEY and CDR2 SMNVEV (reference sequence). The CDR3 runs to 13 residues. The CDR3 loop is CASSHSSSDEQFF. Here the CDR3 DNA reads TGTGCCAGCAGCCACAGCTCTTCGGATGAGCAGTTCTTC.

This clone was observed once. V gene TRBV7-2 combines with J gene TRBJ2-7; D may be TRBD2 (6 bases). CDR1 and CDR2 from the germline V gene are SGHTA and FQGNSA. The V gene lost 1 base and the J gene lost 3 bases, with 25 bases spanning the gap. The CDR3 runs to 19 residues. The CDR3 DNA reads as TGTGCCAGCAGCTTAGGTGGGGTCAGGCGAGGGAAAGCGGGCTACGAGCAGTACTTC. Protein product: CASSLGGVRRGKAGYEQYF.

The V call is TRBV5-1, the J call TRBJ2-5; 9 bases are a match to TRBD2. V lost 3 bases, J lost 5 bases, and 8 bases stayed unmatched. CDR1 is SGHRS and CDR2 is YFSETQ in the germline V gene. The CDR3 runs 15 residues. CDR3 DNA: TGCGCCAGCAGCTCGAGCGGGGGGCCAGGGGAGACCCAGTACTTC. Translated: CASSSSGGPGETQYF.

CDR3 amino acids: CASSYLPGDVAGEQYF. The CDR3 nucleotides read TGTGCCAGCAGTTACTTACCAGGGGACGTTGCTGGCGAGCAGTACTTC. The rearrangement links TRBV6-6 to TRBJ2-7; D possibly corresponds to TRBD1 (6 bases). The length of the CDR3 is 16 residues. Trimming cost V 1 base and J 6 bases, with 19 bases left between them. Germline-derived CDR1 and CDR2 are MNHNY and SVGAGI (reference sequence).

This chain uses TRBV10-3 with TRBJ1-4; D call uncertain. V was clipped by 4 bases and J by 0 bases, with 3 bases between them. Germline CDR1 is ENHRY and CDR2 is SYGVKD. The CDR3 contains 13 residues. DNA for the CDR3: TGTGCCATCAGTGGTGCAACTAATGAAAAACTGTTTTTT. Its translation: CAISGATNEKLFF.

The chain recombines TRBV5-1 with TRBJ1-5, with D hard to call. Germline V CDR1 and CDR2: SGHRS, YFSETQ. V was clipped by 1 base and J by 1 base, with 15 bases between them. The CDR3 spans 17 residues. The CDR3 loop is CASSLMPPGISNQPQHF. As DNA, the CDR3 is TGCGCCAGCAGCTTGATGCCCCCCGGGATCAGCAATCAGCCCCAGCATTTT.

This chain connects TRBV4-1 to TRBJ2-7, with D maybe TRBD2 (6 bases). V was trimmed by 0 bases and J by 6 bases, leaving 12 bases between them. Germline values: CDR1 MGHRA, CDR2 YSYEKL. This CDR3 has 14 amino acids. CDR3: CASSQEPGVGEQYF. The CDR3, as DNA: TGCGCCAGCAGCCAAGAGCCGGGAGTGGGCGAGCAGTACTTC.

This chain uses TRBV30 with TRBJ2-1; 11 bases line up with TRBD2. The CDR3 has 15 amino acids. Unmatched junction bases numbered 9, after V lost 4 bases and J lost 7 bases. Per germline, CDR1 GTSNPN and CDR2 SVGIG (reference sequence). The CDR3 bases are TGTGCCTGGAAGGGACTAGCGGCCCCGGGGAATGAGCAGTTCTTC. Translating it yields CAWKGLAAPGNEQFF.

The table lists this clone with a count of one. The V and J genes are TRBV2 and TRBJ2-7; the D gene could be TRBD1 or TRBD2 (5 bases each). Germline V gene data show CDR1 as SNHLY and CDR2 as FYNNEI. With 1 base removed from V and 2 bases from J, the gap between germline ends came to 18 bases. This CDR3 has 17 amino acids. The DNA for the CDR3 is TGTGCCAGCAGTGAAGGGTGGTTGGGGGTGGACCCCTACGAGCAGTACTTC. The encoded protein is CASSEGWLGVDPYEQYF.

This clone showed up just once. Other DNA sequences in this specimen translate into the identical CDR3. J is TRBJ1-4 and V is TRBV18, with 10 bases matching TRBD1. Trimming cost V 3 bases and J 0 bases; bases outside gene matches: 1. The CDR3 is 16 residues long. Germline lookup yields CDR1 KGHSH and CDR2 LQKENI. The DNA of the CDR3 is TGTGCCAGCTCACCCGGGACAGGGGCAACTAATGAAAAACTGTTTTTT. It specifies CASSPGTGATNEKLFF. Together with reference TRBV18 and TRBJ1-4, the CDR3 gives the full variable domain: NAGVMQNPRHLVRRRGQEARLRCSPMKGHSHVYWYRQLPEEGLKFMVYLQKENIIDESGMPKERFSAEFPKEGPSILRIQQVVRGDSAAYFCASSPGTGATNEKLFFGSGTQLSVL.